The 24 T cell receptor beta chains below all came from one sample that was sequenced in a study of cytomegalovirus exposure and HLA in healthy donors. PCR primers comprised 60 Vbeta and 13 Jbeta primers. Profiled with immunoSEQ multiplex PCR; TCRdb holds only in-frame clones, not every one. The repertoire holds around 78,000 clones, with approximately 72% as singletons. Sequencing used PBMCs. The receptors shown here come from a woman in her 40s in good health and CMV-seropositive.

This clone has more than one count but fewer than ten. CDR3 sequence (DNA): TGTGCCAGCAGCTTCGGAGGGACCGAAAAACTGTTTTTT. Its translation: CASSFGGTEKLFF. The chain links TRBV5-4 to TRBJ1-4, with D possibly matching TRBD1 (5 bases). CDR3 length equals 13 residues. V lost 2 bases to trimming and J lost 8 bases, with 10 bases between them. Germline lookup yields CDR1 SGHNT and CDR2 YYREEE (reference sequence).

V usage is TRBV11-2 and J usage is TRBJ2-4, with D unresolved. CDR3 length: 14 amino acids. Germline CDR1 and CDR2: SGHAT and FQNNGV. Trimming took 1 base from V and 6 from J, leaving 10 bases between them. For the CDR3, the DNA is TGTGCCAGCAGCTTAGCACCGGCAGGAAACATTCAGTACTTC. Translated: CASSLAPAGNIQYF.

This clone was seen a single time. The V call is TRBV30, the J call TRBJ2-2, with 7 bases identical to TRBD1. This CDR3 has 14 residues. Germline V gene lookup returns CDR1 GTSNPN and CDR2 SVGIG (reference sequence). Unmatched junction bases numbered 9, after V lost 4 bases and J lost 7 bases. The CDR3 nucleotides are TGTGCCTGGAACCGACAGGGTGGGGGCGGGGAGCTGTTTTTT. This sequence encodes CAWNRQGGGGELFF.

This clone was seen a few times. The CDR3 is CASSSPGLESYEQYF. CDR3 in DNA: TGTGCCAGCAGCTCCCCGGGATTGGAATCCTACGAGCAGTACTTC. This sequence joins TRBV5-6 and TRBJ2-7, with D maybe TRBD2 (5 bases). CDR1 SGHDT and CDR2 YYEEEE come from the germline V gene. This CDR3 has 15 residues. V lost 3 bases to trimming and J lost 1 base, with 14 bases between them.

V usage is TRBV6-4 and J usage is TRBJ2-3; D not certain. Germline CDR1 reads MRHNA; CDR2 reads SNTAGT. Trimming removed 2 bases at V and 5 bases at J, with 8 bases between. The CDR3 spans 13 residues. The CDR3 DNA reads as TGTGCCAGCAGTGACCAATACTTAGATACGCAGTATTTT. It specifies CASSDQYLDTQYF.

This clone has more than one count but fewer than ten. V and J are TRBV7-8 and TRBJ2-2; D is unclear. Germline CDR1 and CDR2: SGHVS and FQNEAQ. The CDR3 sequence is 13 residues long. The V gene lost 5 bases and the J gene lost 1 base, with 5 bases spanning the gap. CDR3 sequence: CASSPVNTGELFF. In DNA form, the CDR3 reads TGTGCCAGCAGCCCAGTGAACACCGGGGAGCTGTTTTTT.

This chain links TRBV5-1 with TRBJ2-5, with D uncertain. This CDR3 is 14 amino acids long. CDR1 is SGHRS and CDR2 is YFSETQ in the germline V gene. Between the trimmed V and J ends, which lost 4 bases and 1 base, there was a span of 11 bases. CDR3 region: CASSPVGPQETQYF. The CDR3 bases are TGCGCCAGCAGCCCAGTGGGCCCCCAAGAGACCCAGTACTTC. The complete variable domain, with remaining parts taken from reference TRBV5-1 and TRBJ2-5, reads KAGVTQTPRYLIKTRGQQVTLSCSPISGHRSVSWYQQTPGQGLQFLFEYFSETQRNKGNFPGRFSGRQFSNSRSEMNVSTLELGDSALYLCASSPVGPQETQYFGPGTRLLVL.

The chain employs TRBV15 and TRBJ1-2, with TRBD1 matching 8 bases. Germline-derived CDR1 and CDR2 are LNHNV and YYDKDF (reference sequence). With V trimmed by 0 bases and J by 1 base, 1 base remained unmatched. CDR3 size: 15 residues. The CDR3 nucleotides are TGTGCCACCAGCAGAGAACAGGGGGTTAACTATGGCTACACCTTC. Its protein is CATSREQGVNYGYTF.

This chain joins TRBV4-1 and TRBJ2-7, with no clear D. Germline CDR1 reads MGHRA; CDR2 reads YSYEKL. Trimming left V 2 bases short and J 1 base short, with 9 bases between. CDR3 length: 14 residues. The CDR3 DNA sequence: TGCGCCAGCAGCCAAACTCCCGCTTCCTACGAGCAGTACTTC. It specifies CASSQTPASYEQYF.

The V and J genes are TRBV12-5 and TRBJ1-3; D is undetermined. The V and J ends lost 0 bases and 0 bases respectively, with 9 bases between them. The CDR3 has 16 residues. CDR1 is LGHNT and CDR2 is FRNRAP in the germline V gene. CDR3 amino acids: CASGLVPTGSGNTIYF. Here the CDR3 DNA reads TGTGCTAGTGGTTTGGTACCCACGGGCTCTGGAAACACCATATATTTT. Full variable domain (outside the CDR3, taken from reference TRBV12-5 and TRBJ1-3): DARVTQTPRHKVTEMGQEVTMRCQPILGHNTVFWYRQTMMQGLELLAYFRNRAPLDDSGMPKDRFSAEMPDATLATLKIQPSEPRDSAVYFCASGLVPTGSGNTIYFGEGSWLTVV.

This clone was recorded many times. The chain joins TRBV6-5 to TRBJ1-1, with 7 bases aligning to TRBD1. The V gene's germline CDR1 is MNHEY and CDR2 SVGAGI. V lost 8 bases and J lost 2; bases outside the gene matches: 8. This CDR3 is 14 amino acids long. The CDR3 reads CASEAQGGNTEAFF. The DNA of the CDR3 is TGTGCCAGCGAAGCGCAGGGGGGCAACACTGAAGCTTTCTTT.

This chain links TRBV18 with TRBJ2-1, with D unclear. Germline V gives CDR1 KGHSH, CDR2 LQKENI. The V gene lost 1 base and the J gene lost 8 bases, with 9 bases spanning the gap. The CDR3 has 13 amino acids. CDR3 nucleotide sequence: TGTGCCAGCTCACCACGGCCCGAGGATGAGCAGTTCTTC. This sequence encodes CASSPRPEDEQFF.

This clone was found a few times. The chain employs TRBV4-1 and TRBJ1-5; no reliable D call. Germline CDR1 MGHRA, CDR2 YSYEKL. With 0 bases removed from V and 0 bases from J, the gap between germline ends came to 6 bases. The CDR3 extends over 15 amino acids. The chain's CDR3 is CASSQDIDSNQPQHF. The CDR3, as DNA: TGCGCCAGCAGCCAAGATATAGATAGCAATCAGCCCCAGCATTTT.

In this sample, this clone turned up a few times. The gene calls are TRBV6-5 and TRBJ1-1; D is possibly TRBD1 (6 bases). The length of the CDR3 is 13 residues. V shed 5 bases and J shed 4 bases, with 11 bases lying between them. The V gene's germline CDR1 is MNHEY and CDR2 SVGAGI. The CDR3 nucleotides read TGTGCCAGCAGTATAGGACAGCTCACTGAAGCTTTCTTT. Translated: CASSIGQLTEAFF.

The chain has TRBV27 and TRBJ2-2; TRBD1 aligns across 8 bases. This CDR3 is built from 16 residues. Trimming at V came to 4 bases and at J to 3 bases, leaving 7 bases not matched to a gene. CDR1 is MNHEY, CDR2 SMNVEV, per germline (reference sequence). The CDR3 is CASSSWTGRDTGELFF. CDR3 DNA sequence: TGTGCCAGCAGTTCTTGGACAGGGCGGGACACCGGGGAGCTGTTTTTT.

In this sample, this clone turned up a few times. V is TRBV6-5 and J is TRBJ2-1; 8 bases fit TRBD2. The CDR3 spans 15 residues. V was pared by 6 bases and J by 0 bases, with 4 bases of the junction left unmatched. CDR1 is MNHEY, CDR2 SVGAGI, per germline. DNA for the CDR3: TGTGCCAGCAGGCCCAGCGGGGGCTCCTACAATGAGCAGTTCTTC. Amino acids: CASRPSGGSYNEQFF.

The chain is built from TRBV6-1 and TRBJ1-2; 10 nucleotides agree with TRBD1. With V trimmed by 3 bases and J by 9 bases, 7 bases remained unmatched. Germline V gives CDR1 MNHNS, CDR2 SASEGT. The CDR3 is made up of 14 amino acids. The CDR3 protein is CASSEIGTGARYTF. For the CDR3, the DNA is TGTGCCAGCAGTGAGATCGGGACAGGGGCACGCTACACCTTC.

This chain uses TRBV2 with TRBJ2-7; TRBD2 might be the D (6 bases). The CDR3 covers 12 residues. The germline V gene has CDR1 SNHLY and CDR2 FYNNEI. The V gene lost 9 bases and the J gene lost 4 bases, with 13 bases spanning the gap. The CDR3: CASLGGVYEQYF. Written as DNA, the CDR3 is TGTGCCAGTCTCGGAGGGGTATACGAGCAGTACTTC.

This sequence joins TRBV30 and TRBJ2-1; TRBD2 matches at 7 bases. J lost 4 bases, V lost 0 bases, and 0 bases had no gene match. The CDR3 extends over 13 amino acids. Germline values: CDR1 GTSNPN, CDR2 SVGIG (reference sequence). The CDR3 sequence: CAWSVGGYNEQFF. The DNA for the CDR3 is TGTGCCTGGAGTGTGGGGGGGTACAATGAGCAGTTCTTC.

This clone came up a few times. The CDR3 reads CASSPPMGQGNQPQHF. In DNA form, the CDR3 reads TGTGCCAGCTCACCACCTATGGGTCAGGGGAATCAGCCCCAGCATTTT. The chain recombines TRBV18 with TRBJ1-5; possible D gene TRBD1, 6 bases. Per the germline V gene, CDR1 is KGHSH and CDR2 is LQKENI. V lost 0 bases and J lost 4, with 13 bases in between. The CDR3 is made up of 16 amino acids.

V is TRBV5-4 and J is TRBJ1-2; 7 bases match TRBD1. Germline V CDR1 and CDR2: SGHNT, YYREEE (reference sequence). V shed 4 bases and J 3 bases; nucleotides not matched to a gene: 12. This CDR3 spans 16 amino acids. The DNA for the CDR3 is TGTGCCAGCAGCGTATCAGGGGGTTTCGGTGACTATGGCTACACCTTC. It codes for CASSVSGGFGDYGYTF.

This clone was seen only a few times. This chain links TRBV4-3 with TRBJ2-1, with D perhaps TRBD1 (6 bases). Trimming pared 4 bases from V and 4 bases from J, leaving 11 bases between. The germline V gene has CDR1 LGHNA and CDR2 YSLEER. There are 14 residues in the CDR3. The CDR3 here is CASSPSGAYNEQFF. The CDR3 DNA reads TGCGCCAGCAGCCCATCAGGGGCTTACAATGAGCAGTTCTTC.

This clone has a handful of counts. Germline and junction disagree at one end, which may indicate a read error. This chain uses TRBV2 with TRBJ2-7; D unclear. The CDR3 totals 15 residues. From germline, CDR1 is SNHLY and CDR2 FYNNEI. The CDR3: CASSEESPKSSEQYF. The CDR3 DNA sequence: TGTGCCAGCAGTGAAGAGAGCCCGAAGTCCTCCGAGCAGTACTTC.

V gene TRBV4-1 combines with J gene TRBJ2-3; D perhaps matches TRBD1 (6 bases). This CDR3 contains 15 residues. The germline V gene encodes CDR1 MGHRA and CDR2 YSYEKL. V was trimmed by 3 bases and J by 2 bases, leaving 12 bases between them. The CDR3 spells CASSQKTGPTDTQYF. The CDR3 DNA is TGCGCCAGCAGCCAGAAGACAGGACCCACAGATACGCAGTATTTT.